Presented here are 5 T cell receptor beta chains from one specimen sequenced in a study of blood T cell repertoires in COVID-19. Clones were sequenced by immunoSEQ multiplex PCR, and TCRdb holds only the in-frame ones, with some missing. Of a few hundred thousand clones listed, roughly nine tenths are singletons. Sequencing input: PBMCs or T cells enriched from blood (not recorded which). The receptors derive from a woman aged 45-59 years who had been exposed to COVID-19.

Details on this clone: This sample includes further DNA sequences coding for the same CDR3. This sequence joins TRBV7-9 and TRBJ2-1, with TRBD1 identical over 7 bases. The CDR3 is 15 amino acids. CDR1 and CDR2 from the germline V gene are SEHNR and FQNEAQ (reference sequence). Germline trimming cut 6 bases from V and 1 base from J; bases unmatched to any gene: 6. The CDR3 spells CASRRQGSSYNEQFF. CDR3 DNA: TGTGCCAGCAGACGACAGGGAAGTTCCTACAATGAGCAGTTCTTC.

This clone occurred a few times. J is TRBJ1-6 and V is TRBV9, with 8 bases aligning to TRBD1. Losses at the gene ends were 3 bases for V and 8 bases for J; bases not matched to a gene: 7. The CDR3 is 15 residues long. From germline, CDR1 is SGDLS and CDR2 YYNGEE. This CDR3 reads CASSDRGQADSPLHF. The CDR3 nucleotides are TGTGCCAGCAGCGACCGGGGACAGGCCGATTCACCCCTCCACTTT.

The rearrangement uses TRBV19 and TRBJ2-7, with TRBD1 identical over 8 bases. The CDR3 extends over 14 amino acids. Germline values: CDR1 LNHDA, CDR2 SQIVND (reference sequence). V was pared by 7 bases and J by 4 bases, with 9 bases of the junction left unmatched. The chain's CDR3 is CASTLGTGPYEQYF. The CDR3 DNA sequence: TGTGCCAGTACCCTAGGGACAGGACCTTACGAGCAGTACTTC.

The chain recombines TRBV7-8 with TRBJ1-2, with a possible D match to TRBD1 (6 bases). This CDR3 contains 15 residues. The V gene's germline CDR1 is SGHVS and CDR2 FQNEAQ. V lost 5 bases and J 5 bases, leaving 18 bases between the germline ends. CDR3 region: CASSVSRDTIYGYTF. The CDR3, as DNA: TGTGCCAGCAGCGTTAGCCGGGACACTATTTATGGCTACACCTTC.

A single count supports this clone. The chain joins TRBV21-1 to TRBJ1-5; the DNA was not used to check the table's D call, TRBD1. TRBV21-1 is noted as a pseudogene. The CDR3 consists of 22 residues. The CDR3 loop reads CASSPRPLTGTGEPYGNQPQHF. The CDR3, as DNA: TGTGCCAGCAGCCCACGCCCCCTTACCGGGACAGGAGAACCTTACGGCAATCAGCCCCAGCATTTT.